These T cell receptor beta chains were read from a single sample in a study of blood T cell repertoires in COVID-19. Sequencing was performed with immunoSEQ multiplex PCR; in TCRdb, only in-frame clones are kept and a portion is missing. This sample carries about 250,000 clones, about 87% of them seen once, and the ten largest clones take less than 3%. The specimen was PBMCs or T cells enriched from blood (not recorded which). These receptors all stem from a woman aged 50 to 65 who had recovered from COVID-19. Both conserved end residues are part of each CDR3. The D gene is left open where the match is weak. Some rows have no size entry. The others give once, few or many, or a class for an expanded clone.

D	V	size	J	CDR3	DNA
TRBD1	TRBV2	.	TRBJ1-2	CASSYRQGPLGYTF	TGTGCCAGCAGTTACCGACAGGGACCTTTGGGCTACACCTTC
.	TRBV28	.	TRBJ2-7	CASRLQGEQYF	TGTGCCAGCAGACTCCAGGGCGAGCAGTACTTC
TRBD2	TRBV6-5	.	TRBJ2-3	CASRLSGSGTDTQYF	TGTGCCAGCAGGTTAAGCGGGAGCGGCACAGATACGCAGTATTTT
TRBD1	TRBV28	.	TRBJ1-1	CASRPRTGLREGTF	TGTGCCAGCAGGCCCAGGACAGGGCTACGCGAGGGGACCTTT
TRBD2	TRBV2	.	TRBJ2-1	CASSVETSGTNEQFF	TGTGCCAGCAGTGTCGAGACTAGCGGGACCAATGAGCAGTTCTTC
.	TRBV5-4	once	TRBJ1-3	CASSLWAASGNTIYF	TGTGCCAGCAGCCTATGGGCAGCCTCTGGAAACACCATATATTTT
TRBD2	TRBV7-2	.	TRBJ2-2	CASSGRLAGVGTGELFF	TGTGCCAGCAGCGGCCGCCTAGCGGGAGTGGGCACCGGGGAGCTGTTTTTT
TRBD1	TRBV6-5	.	TRBJ1-2	CASSSGTATIYGYTF	TGTGCCAGCAGTTCCGGGACAGCCACAATCTATGGCTACACCTTC
.	TRBV5-5	.	TRBJ1-4	CASSLADSEKLFF	TGTGCCAGCAGCCTGGCGGACAGTGAAAAACTGTTTTTT
.	TRBV5-8	.	TRBJ2-1	CASRKTAASNEQFF	TGTGCCAGCAGAAAAACGGCCGCTAGCAATGAGCAGTTCTTC
.	TRBV11-2	few	TRBJ1-4	CASSLQVNEKLFF	TGTGCCAGCAGCTTACAGGTTAACGAAAAACTGTTTTTT
TRBD1	TRBV7-8	.	TRBJ2-7	CASSGDSVSYEQYF	TGTGCCAGCAGCGGGGACAGCGTATCCTACGAGCAGTACTTC
TRBD1	TRBV28	once	TRBJ1-5	CASSLTWDSIQHF	TGTGCCAGCAGTCTCACGTGGGACAGCATCCAGCATTTT
TRBD1	TRBV5-6	.	TRBJ2-5	CASSSGTGQETQYF	TGTGCCAGCAGCTCTGGGACAGGGCAAGAGACCCAGTACTTC
TRBD1	TRBV5-6	.	TRBJ1-2	CASRTGDRPYYGYTF	TGTGCCAGCAGAACCGGGGACAGGCCCTACTATGGCTACACCTTC
TRBD1	TRBV28	once	TRBJ2-1	CASTIGTGTYNEQFF	TGTGCCAGCACTATCGGGACAGGGACGTACAATGAGCAGTTCTTC
TRBD2	TRBV3-1/TRBV3-2	.	TRBJ2-3	CASSQEAAGGRRYF	TGTGCCAGCAGCCAAGAAGCAGCGGGAGGTCGTCGGTATTTT
.	TRBV9	.	TRBJ2-2	CASSVSGSVNTGELFF	TGTGCCAGCAGCGTATCGGGAAGCGTTAACACCGGGGAGCTGTTTTTT
TRBD1	TRBV19	.	TRBJ1-5	CASRTTTRGGNQPQHF	TGTGCCAGTAGAACCACCACCAGGGGGGGCAATCAGCCCCAGCATTTT
.	TRBV19	.	TRBJ2-3	CASSRLDNTDTQYF	TGTGCCAGTAGTAGGTTGGACAACACAGATACGCAGTATTTT
.	TRBV9	.	TRBJ2-5	CASSVWGQRQETQYF	TGTGCCAGCAGCGTCTGGGGGCAGCGTCAAGAGACCCAGTACTTC
TRBD1	TRBV5-8	.	TRBJ1-3	CASSRDRGSVTSGNTIYF	TGTGCCAGCAGCAGGGACAGGGGATCCGTTACCTCTGGAAACACCATATATTTT
TRBD1	TRBV25-1	.	TRBJ2-7	CASSDTGTGGLEQYF	TGTGCCAGCAGTGATACCGGGACAGGGGGTCTCGAGCAGTACTTC
.	TRBV7-9	.	TRBJ2-3	CASSFGFTSGTDTQYF	TGTGCCAGCAGCTTCGGATTTACGAGCGGCACAGATACGCAGTATTTT
TRBD1	TRBV4-3	once	TRBJ2-2	CASRPQGGWAGELFF	TGCGCCAGCCGCCCACAGGGGGGTTGGGCCGGGGAGCTGTTTTTT
TRBD1	TRBV29-1	.	TRBJ1-2	CSVGPIDRVVYGYTF	TGCAGCGTTGGCCCAATCGACAGGGTGGTCTATGGCTACACCTTC
.	TRBV7-9	.	TRBJ1-5	CASSLNRANQPQHF	TGTGCCAGCAGCTTAAACAGGGCAAATCAGCCCCAGCATTTT
.	TRBV18	.	TRBJ2-7	CASSLLQGMREQYF	TGTGCCAGCTCACTCCTACAGGGTATGCGCGAGCAGTACTTC
TRBD1	TRBV27	.	TRBJ2-7	CASSSKGQGTYEQYF	TGTGCCAGCAGTTCAAAGGGACAGGGGACCTACGAGCAGTACTTC